Sequencing of this TCR beta chain was carried out in a study of T cell responses to AZD1222 COVID-19 vaccine. Concerning this clone: Its matching antigen is unknown.

After removal of 7 bases from V and 7 bases from J, the junction contained 23 bases not matched to a gene. The CDR3 sequence is 19 residues long. CDR1 and CDR2 from the germline V gene are MNHEY and SVGEGT. Overall study results and limits: Females outnumbered males among donors, who were mostly white British; clonal diversity was possibly underestimated. A rise in Spike-specific TCR breadth and depth followed two AZD1222 doses. At baseline, seropositivity was found in only six or seven AZD1222 recipients.

TCRdb's copy holds only in-frame clones and misses some; the assay was immunoSEQ multiplex PCR. This sample has 100,000 to 150,000 clones, with about nine tenths found just once. This TCR was sampled from an adult in good health. The sequencing here drew on peripheral blood, taken on day 0 of AZD1222 vaccination. This sequence joins TRBV6-2 or TRBV6-3 and TRBJ2-7; the match to TRBD2 covers 12 bases. CDR3: CASTPQRGGLAGGPQEQYF. The CDR3 nucleotides are TGTGCCAGCACCCCCCAACGGGGGGGGCTAGCGGGAGGGCCACAAGAGCAGTACTTC.